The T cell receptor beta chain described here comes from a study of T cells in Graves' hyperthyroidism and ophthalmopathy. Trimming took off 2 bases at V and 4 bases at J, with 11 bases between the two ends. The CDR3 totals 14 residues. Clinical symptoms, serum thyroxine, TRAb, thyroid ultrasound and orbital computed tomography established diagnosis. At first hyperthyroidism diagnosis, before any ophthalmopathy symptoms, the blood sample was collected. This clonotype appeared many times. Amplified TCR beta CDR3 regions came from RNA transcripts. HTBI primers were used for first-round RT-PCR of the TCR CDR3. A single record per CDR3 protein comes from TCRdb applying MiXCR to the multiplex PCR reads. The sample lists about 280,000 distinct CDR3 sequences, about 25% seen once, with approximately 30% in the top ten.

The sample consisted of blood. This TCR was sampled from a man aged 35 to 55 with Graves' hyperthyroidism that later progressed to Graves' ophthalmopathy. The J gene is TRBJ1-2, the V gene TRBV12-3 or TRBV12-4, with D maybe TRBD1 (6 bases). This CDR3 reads CASSLSGAAYGYTF. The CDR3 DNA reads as TGTGCCAGCAGTTTATCGGGGGCTGCCTATGGCTACACCTTC.